This T cell receptor beta chain was sequenced in a study of T cells in Graves' hyperthyroidism and ophthalmopathy. Whole-study results and caveats: The model forecast ophthalmopathy, anticipating it by a median approximately 7 months before onset. The majority of expanded thyroid clonotypes above 0.001 also appeared in blood. Stable hyperthyroidism was told apart from ophthalmopathy by a model built on 13 V-J features.

The source of the PBMCs was 10 ml of fresh peripheral blood. RNA transcripts served as the template for amplifying TCR beta CDR3 regions. HTBI primers were used for first-round RT-PCR of the TCR CDR3. TCRdb recomputed calls from the multiplex PCR reads with MiXCR, one row per CDR3 protein. The sample includes under 400,000 distinct CDR3 sequences, approximately 15% of them seen just once. The germline V and J ends were trimmed by 1 base and 5 bases, with 17 bases remaining between them. CDR1 and CDR2 (germline): DFQATT, SNEGSKA (reference sequence). The CDR3 has 15 amino acids. This clonotype was seen at least ten times. Its antigen remains unidentified.

The rearrangement links TRBV20-1 to TRBJ2-5; D is unresolved. The TCR was taken from a woman between 18 and 29 years old with Graves' hyperthyroidism that later progressed to Graves' ophthalmopathy. The sequencing input was blood. As DNA, the CDR3 is TGCAGTGCTAGAGGGTACCTCGATTTGAGGGAGACCCAGTACTTC. Translated: CSARGYLDLRETQYF.